This record covers a single T cell receptor (beta chain). The CDR3 sequence is 15 residues long. From germline, CDR1 is LGHNA and CDR2 YSLEER. The trim removed 3 bases at V and 4 bases at J, leaving 6 bases unmatched. This entry comes from a study of shared clonotypes between healthy human individuals. Profiled with immunoSEQ multiplex PCR; TCRdb holds only in-frame clones, not every one. Among millions of clones, around 94% were seen once, and the ten largest hold roughly 0.13%. The sequenced sample consisted of naive CD4+ T cells sorted from blood. Regarding subset: CD45RA+ positively selected. The clonotype was recovered from a man younger than 30 in good health. V usage is TRBV4-3 and J usage is TRBJ2-1; 7 bases map to TRBD2. In DNA, the CDR3 is TGCGCCAGCAGCCAGGAAACTAGCGCTTACAATGAGCAGTTCTTC. Amino acid sequence: CASSQETSAYNEQFF.